This T cell receptor (beta chain) was sequenced for a study of shared clonotypes between healthy human individuals. Terminally differentiated effector memory CD45RA+ cells were excluded from the naive CD8 cells, which were CD45RO-negative and positively selected for CCR7. Healthy HIV-negative adults with no recent acute infections or vaccinations were recruited as donors. The donor cohort consisted entirely of Caucasian adults residing in Nashville, Tennessee. Sequencing used immunoSEQ multiplex PCR; TCRdb keeps in-frame clones, though not all of them. The table has about 2 million clones, approximately 94% seen once; the top ten hold 0.9% to 1.4%. The CDR3 extends over 13 amino acids. Germline assignment: CDR1 MNHEY and CDR2 SMNVEV (reference sequence). The V end was cut by 6 bases, the J end by 3 bases, with 12 bases between.

V and J are TRBV27 and TRBJ2-7; D is possibly TRBD2 (6 bases). The sequence came from a young man in good health. Input material: naive CD8+ T cells sorted from blood. CDR3: CASRTPGDYEQYF. DNA of the CDR3: TGTGCCAGCAGGACACCGGGGGACTACGAGCAGTACTTC.